The rows below give T cell receptor beta chains drawn from one sample of a study of PD-1 blockade in mismatch repair-deficient tumors. Method: immunoSEQ multiplex PCR; TCRdb's copy keeps in-frame clones and lacks some. Of tens of thousands of clones listed, about 84% were seen once; the top ten hold roughly 2.7%. The specimen comprised peripheral blood, sampled 12 weeks after starting pembrolizumab. Receptor source: an adult with mismatch repair-deficient cancer. The CDR3 runs from the conserved cysteine through the conserved F or W. D genes are given only for firm matches. The size of a clone is reported for some rows only, either as once, few or many, or as a class for expanded clones.

>NA|TRBV7-8|NA|TRBJ2-2
CASSLVGGGELFF
TGTGCCAGCAGCTTAGTTGGGGGCGGGGAGCTGTTTTTT
>NA|TRBV18|NA|TRBJ1-5
CASSPLHGDGGQPQHF
TGTGCCAGCTCACCATTACACGGTGATGGTGGTCAGCCCCAGCATTTT
>few|TRBV2|TRBD2|TRBJ2-5
CASSTTSGGETQYF
TGTGCCAGCAGTACGACTAGCGGGGGAGAGACCCAGTACTTC
>NA|TRBV7-9|NA|TRBJ1-2
CASSPRVGGYTF
TGTGCCAGCAGCCCCCGGGTCGGAGGCTACACCTTC
>NA|TRBV27|NA|TRBJ1-2
CASSSTSGSSGYTF
TGTGCCAGCAGTTCGACGTCGGGGAGTAGCGGCTACACCTTC
>NA|TRBV5-8|NA|TRBJ1-1
CASSSTVNTEAFF
TGTGCCAGCAGCTCGACAGTGAACACTGAAGCTTTCTTT
>NA|TRBV9|NA|TRBJ2-3
CASSVVTGGGTDTQYF
TGTGCCAGCAGCGTAGTAACAGGGGGGGGCACAGATACGCAGTATTTT
>NA|TRBV6-1|NA|TRBJ1-5
CASSESSGFGQPQHF
TGTGCCAGCAGTGAATCAAGTGGGTTCGGTCAGCCCCAGCATTTT
>NA|TRBV6-1|NA|TRBJ1-1
CASSTEMNTEAFF
TGTGCCAGCAGTACAGAGATGAACACTGAAGCTTTCTTT
>NA|TRBV27|TRBD2|TRBJ2-2
CASSHTSGRALGELFF
TGTGCCAGCAGTCACACTAGCGGGAGGGCCCTCGGGGAGCTGTTTTTT
>NA|TRBV29-1|NA|TRBJ1-1
CSPRRGTEAFF
TGCAGCCCCCGTAGAGGCACTGAAGCTTTCTTT
>NA|TRBV19|NA|TRBJ2-7
CASRTGVGEQYF
TGTGCCAGTCGGACGGGGGTCGGCGAGCAGTACTTC
>once|TRBV19|NA|TRBJ1-1
CASSFGSTEAFF
TGTGCCAGTAGTTTCGGGTCCACTGAAGCTTTCTTT
>NA|TRBV2|TRBD1|TRBJ1-3
CASRGLDRPNTIYF
TGTGCCAGCAGGGGACTGGACAGGCCAAACACCATATATTTT
>NA|TRBV6-6|TRBD2|TRBJ2-1
CASRFGTSGYNEQFF
TGTGCCAGCAGATTCGGGACTAGCGGATACAATGAGCAGTTCTTC
>NA|TRBV5-6|NA|TRBJ2-7
CASSPTGPSTYEQYF
TGTGCCAGCAGCCCAACAGGGCCCTCCACCTACGAGCAGTACTTC
>NA|TRBV4-2|TRBD2|TRBJ2-3
CASSHHTSGSIVRQDTQYF
TGTGCCAGCAGCCACCACACTAGCGGGAGTATAGTCCGTCAAGATACGCAGTATTTT
>once|TRBV5-6|TRBD1|TRBJ1-2
CASSLSQGAGGYTF
TGTGCCAGCAGCTTGAGTCAGGGGGCCGGGGGCTACACCTTC
>NA|TRBV5-6|NA|TRBJ2-7
CASSLAVGYEQYF
TGTGCCAGCAGCTTGGCGGTGGGCTACGAGCAGTACTTC
>NA|TRBV5-1|TRBD1|TRBJ1-1
CASNQGGYTEAFF
TGCGCCAGCAACCAAGGGGGCTACACTGAAGCTTTCTTT
>NA|TRBV6-6|TRBD1|TRBJ2-5
CASSYPGTGDGETQYF
TGTGCCAGCAGCTACCCCGGGACAGGGGATGGAGAGACCCAGTACTTC
>NA|TRBV2|NA|TRBJ2-3
CASSDLAGEGADTQYF
TGTGCCAGCAGTGACTTGGCGGGAGAGGGGGCGGATACGCAGTATTTT
>NA|TRBV7-6|NA|TRBJ2-1
CASSQDPLTVNEQFF
TGTGCCAGCAGCCAGGACCCCCTGACGGTGAATGAGCAGTTCTTC
>NA|TRBV18|TRBD1|TRBJ1-3
CASSAGTALLNTIYF
TGTGCCAGCTCAGCCGGGACAGCGCTTCTCAACACCATATATTTT
>NA|TRBV7-2|NA|TRBJ2-3
CASSLAVAPSGDTQYF
TGTGCCAGCAGCTTAGCGGTAGCCCCAAGTGGAGATACGCAGTATTTT
>once|TRBV7-3|TRBD1|TRBJ2-2
CASRNVGQGNTGELFF
TGTGCCAGCAGGAACGTGGGACAGGGAAACACCGGGGAGCTGTTTTTT
>NA|TRBV4-1|NA|TRBJ2-7
CASSQQRDDEQYF
TGCGCCAGCAGCCAACAAAGGGACGACGAGCAGTACTTC
>once|TRBV12-5|NA|TRBJ2-7
CASGTDRSYEQYF
TGTGCTAGTGGGACGGACAGATCCTACGAGCAGTACTTC
>NA|TRBV28|NA|TRBJ1-1
CASSDRNTEAFF
TGTGCCAGCAGTGACAGGAACACTGAAGCTTTCTTT
>NA|TRBV7-2|NA|TRBJ2-1
CASSLRRGPRSSYNEQFF
TGTGCCAGCAGCCTCCGCCGAGGGCCAAGGAGCTCCTACAATGAGCAGTTCTTC
>NA|TRBV27|NA|TRBJ1-1
CASSPTSQGMNTEAFF
TGTGCCAGCAGTCCAACATCACAGGGCATGAACACTGAAGCTTTCTTT
>NA|TRBV11-1|TRBD2|TRBJ2-2
CASSFPRTSGNTGELFF
TGTGCCAGCAGCTTCCCCCGGACTAGCGGGAACACCGGGGAGCTGTTTTTT
>NA|TRBV6-6|NA|TRBJ1-1
CASSYDQLRMNTEAFF
TGTGCCAGCAGTTACGACCAGTTACGTATGAACACTGAAGCTTTCTTT
>NA|TRBV5-6|TRBD2|TRBJ2-7
CASSSGTSGLYEQYF
TGTGCCAGCAGCTCGGGGACTAGCGGGCTTTACGAGCAGTACTTC
>once|TRBV29-1|NA|TRBJ2-7
CSVVIYQTYEQYF
TGCAGCGTTGTTATATACCAGACCTACGAGCAGTACTTC
>few|TRBV14|TRBD1|TRBJ2-7
CASSPTGYEQYF
TGTGCCAGCAGCCCGACAGGGTACGAGCAGTACTTC
>NA|TRBV19|TRBD2|TRBJ2-1
CASSSPTAGAQQFF
TGTGCCAGTAGTTCACCGACTGCGGGAGCTCAGCAGTTCTTC
>NA|TRBV9|NA|TRBJ1-1
CASSVGLISAGTGSEAFF
TGTGCCAGCAGCGTAGGATTGATCTCGGCAGGGACCGGCTCTGAAGCTTTCTTT
>NA|TRBV10-2|NA|TRBJ2-5
CASSVTGQRETQYF
TGCGCCAGCAGTGTAACGGGACAACGGGAGACCCAGTACTTC
>NA|TRBV29-1|NA|TRBJ1-1
CSVAHTEAFF
TGCAGCGTTGCACACACTGAAGCTTTCTTT
>NA|TRBV19|TRBD1|TRBJ1-2
CASRLRDRGRNYGYTF
TGTGCCAGTAGGCTCCGGGACAGGGGGCGAAACTATGGCTACACCTTC
>NA|TRBV4-3|TRBD2|TRBJ2-1
CASSQDLAGGYNEQFF
TGCGCCAGCAGCCAAGATCTTGCGGGGGGGTACAATGAGCAGTTCTTC
>NA|TRBV7-6|NA|TRBJ2-7
CASSSEREQYF
TGTGCCAGCAGCTCCGAGCGCGAGCAGTACTTC
>NA|TRBV19|TRBD2|TRBJ2-1
CASSPSSGNEQFF
TGTGCCAGTAGTCCATCTAGCGGCAATGAGCAGTTCTTC
>NA|TRBV11-2|NA|TRBJ2-1
CASSETPSSYNEQFF
TGTGCCAGCAGCGAGACCCCGAGCTCCTACAATGAGCAGTTCTTC
>NA|TRBV11-2|TRBD1|TRBJ1-5
CASSEGAAYSNQPQHF
TGTGCCAGCAGCGAGGGGGCAGCTTATAGCAATCAGCCCCAGCATTTT
>NA|TRBV18|NA|TRBJ1-1
CASSPGTPGITEAFF
TGTGCCAGCTCACCAGGGACCCCGGGGATCACTGAAGCTTTCTTT
>NA|TRBV9|NA|TRBJ1-1
CASSVEGAGTEAFF
TGTGCCAGCAGCGTGGAAGGGGCAGGCACTGAAGCTTTCTTT